This TCR beta chain was sequenced in a study of T cells in Graves' hyperthyroidism and ophthalmopathy. The overall study: The initial diagnosis was the point when peripheral blood was collected, ahead of any treatment.

This clonotype was found many times. The target antigen is unknown. Amplification targeted TCR beta CDR3 regions from RNA transcripts. During a first-round RT-PCR of the TCR CDR3, the HTBI primer set was used. MiXCR, applied by TCRdb to the multiplex PCR reads, yields one record per CDR3 protein. The profile shows about 210,000 distinct CDR3 sequences, about a sixth of them singletons. This CDR3 contains 12 residues. The germline V gene encodes CDR1 LGHDT and CDR2 YNNKEL (reference sequence). V lost 0 bases, J lost 8 bases, and 4 bases lay in between. Study-wide results and limits: From stable hyperthyroidism, ophthalmopathy was separated by a 13 V-J model.

Sequenced input: blood. The sequence was collected from a man aged 50 to 60 with Graves' hyperthyroidism. This chain links TRBV3-1 with TRBJ2-2; D gene unclear. The CDR3 sequence: CASSQERGELFF. The CDR3 region has the DNA TGTGCCAGCAGCCAAGAGAGAGGGGAGCTGTTTTTT.